These 25 T cell receptor beta chains originate from one sample sequenced in a study of blood T cell repertoires in COVID-19. The repertoire was sequenced with immunoSEQ multiplex PCR; TCRdb's copy has only in-frame clones and lacks some. Here the sample spans 200,000 to 250,000 clones, less than 90% being singletons. Specimen: peripheral blood. These receptors all stem from a woman aged 45 to 65 with acute or convalescent COVID-19.

The chain combines TRBV19 with TRBJ1-2, with 7 bases that match TRBD1. The V segment lost 10 bases and the J segment 5 bases; nucleotides outside the gene matches: 10. CDR1 LNHDA and CDR2 SQIVND come from the germline V gene (reference sequence). The length of the CDR3 is 13 residues. CDR3 in amino acids: CATAPGTEYGYTF. DNA for the CDR3: TGTGCCACTGCGCCCGGGACAGAATATGGCTACACCTTC.

The V and J genes are TRBV3-1 (or the pseudogene TRBV3-2) and TRBJ2-3; TRBD2 aligns across 14 bases. CDR3 length: 19 amino acids. Germline lookup yields CDR1 LGHDT and CDR2 YNNKEL (reference sequence). Trimming at V came to 6 bases and at J to 2 bases, leaving 13 bases not matched to a gene. The CDR3 DNA is TGTGCCAGCAGTCCTGGGACTAGCGGGGGACCCGTCCCCACAGATACGCAGTATTTT. This gives the protein CASSPGTSGGPVPTDTQYF.

This chain uses TRBV7-8 with TRBJ2-7; TRBD1 agrees at 9 bases. CDR1 and CDR2 from the germline V gene are SGHVS and FQNEAQ. The V gene end was trimmed by 7 bases and the J gene end by 3 bases; junction bases not matched to a gene: 10. The CDR3 has 15 amino acids. CDR3 amino acids: CASTKAGQGLYEQYF. CDR3 nucleotides: TGTGCCAGCACCAAGGCGGGACAGGGACTCTACGAGCAGTACTTC.

The chain joins TRBV4-1 to TRBJ1-2; 7 bases are shared with TRBD1. The junction had 6 bases not matched to a gene; V was cut back by 1 base and J by 4 bases. Germline assignment: CDR1 MGHRA and CDR2 YSYEKL. CDR3 length: 15 residues. The CDR3 DNA follows: TGCGCCAGCAGCCAAGCCAGACAGGGTGGCTATGGCTACACCTTC. As protein: CASSQARQGGYGYTF.

V is TRBV6-2 or TRBV6-3 and J is TRBJ2-5; 7 bases fit TRBD2. There are 16 residues in the CDR3. The germline CDR1 and CDR2 sequences are MNHEY and SVGEGT. J lost 1 base, V lost 1 base, and 6 bases had no gene match. CDR3 DNA: TGTGCCAGCAGTTACTACGGAGCGGGACGCCAAGAGACCCAGTACTTC. Its translation is CASSYYGAGRQETQYF.

The gene calls are TRBV19 and TRBJ1-4; D is possibly TRBD1 (5 bases). The V and J ends lost 6 bases and 6 bases respectively, with 20 bases between them. The CDR3 sequence is 16 residues long. Germline V gene data show CDR1 as LNHDA and CDR2 as SQIVND (reference sequence). As DNA, the CDR3 is TGTGCCAGTAGGCCGGGTCCGGGGGAGCCCGATGAAAAACTGTTTTTT. Protein: CASRPGPGEPDEKLFF.

The chain carries TRBV11-3 and TRBJ1-2; possible D gene TRBD1, 6 bases. The V gene's germline CDR1 is SGHNT and CDR2 YENEEA. Trimming took off 0 bases at V and 7 bases at J, with 9 bases between the two ends. The CDR3 extends over 13 amino acids. CDR3 DNA: TGTGCCAGCAGCTTAGAGGCAGGGGTTGGCTACACCTTC. It yields the protein CASSLEAGVGYTF.

Regarding this clone: This same CDR3 is encoded by further DNA sequences in the sample. This sequence joins TRBV3-1 (or the pseudogene TRBV3-2) and TRBJ2-3; 14 nucleotides agree with TRBD2. CDR1 LGHDT and CDR2 YNNKEL come from the germline V gene (reference sequence). This CDR3 has 15 amino acids. Trimming at V came to 3 bases and at J to 5 bases, leaving 1 base not matched to a gene. CDR3 region: CASSQGLAGVDTQYF. The DNA for the CDR3 is TGTGCCAGCAGCCAGGGACTAGCGGGGGTAGATACGCAGTATTTT.

V and J are TRBV5-1 and TRBJ2-7, with TRBD2 as a possible D gene (5 bases). CDR3 size: 15 residues. The germline V gene encodes CDR1 SGHRS and CDR2 YFSETQ. Trimming cost V 0 bases and J 0 bases, with 10 bases left between them. CDR3 nucleotides: TGCGCCAGCAGCTTGGTTGCTAGCCCCTCCTACGAGCAGTACTTC. Translation gives CASSLVASPSYEQYF.

CDR3 sequence: CASSQEGLANEKLFF. As DNA, the CDR3 is TGCGCCAGCAGCCAAGAGGGGCTAGCTAATGAAAAACTGTTTTTT. This chain connects TRBV4-3 to TRBJ1-4, with D maybe TRBD1 (5 bases). Trimming took 0 bases from V and 3 from J, leaving 8 bases between them. Germline V CDR1 and CDR2: LGHNA, YSLEER. CDR3 length: 15 residues.

The V gene is TRBV9, the J gene TRBJ1-1, with a possible D match to TRBD1 (5 bases). V was pared by 3 bases and J by 1 base, with 10 bases between. The germline V gene encodes CDR1 SGDLS and CDR2 YYNGEE. The CDR3 has 14 residues. The CDR3 sequence is CASSGDGGNTEAFF. In DNA form, the CDR3 reads TGTGCCAGCAGCGGAGACGGGGGGAACACTGAAGCTTTCTTT.

This chain joins TRBV6-1 and TRBJ1-6; D gene ambiguous. There are 15 residues in the CDR3. V lost 3 bases and J lost 4, with 10 bases in between. CDR1 is MNHNS, CDR2 SASEGT, per germline. The CDR3 region is CASSERTPYNSPLHF. The DNA of the CDR3 is TGTGCCAGCAGTGAGCGCACTCCTTATAATTCACCCCTCCACTTT.

V usage is TRBV6-2 or TRBV6-3 and J usage is TRBJ1-5, with 11 bases that match TRBD1. This CDR3 is built from 15 residues. From germline, CDR1 is MNHEY and CDR2 SVGEGT. J gave up 7 bases and V 7 bases, and 9 bases lay outside the gene matches. CDR3 nucleotide sequence: TGTGCCAGCACCCCCCGGGACAGGGGGTACCAGCCCCAGCATTTT. Translated, it gives CASTPRDRGYQPQHF.

The J gene is TRBJ2-5, the V gene TRBV2; D might be TRBD1 (5 bases). V lost 10 bases to trimming and J lost 5 bases, with 14 bases between them. The germline CDR1 and CDR2 sequences are SNHLY and FYNNEI. This CDR3 is built from 12 residues. The CDR3: CATMGNRETQYF. Written as DNA, the CDR3 is TGTGCCACCATGGGTAACAGGGAGACCCAGTACTTC.

The chain uses TRBV18 and TRBJ1-2; perhaps TRBD1 as D (5 bases). The V gene's germline CDR1 is KGHSH and CDR2 LQKENI. V lost 3 bases, J lost 8 bases, and 13 bases lay in between. The CDR3 contains 13 residues. Here the CDR3 reads CASSPPQRGGYTF. As DNA, the CDR3 is TGTGCCAGCTCACCCCCTCAGCGGGGCGGCTACACCTTC. The whole variable domain, remainder taken from reference TRBV18 and TRBJ1-2, is NAGVMQNPRHLVRRRGQEARLRCSPMKGHSHVYWYRQLPEEGLKFMVYLQKENIIDESGMPKERFSAEFPKEGPSILRIQQVVRGDSAAYFCASSPPQRGGYTFGSGTRLTVV.

This sequence joins TRBV6-5 and TRBJ2-1; TRBD2 is a possible D gene (6 bases). V lost 6 bases, J lost 10 bases, and 16 bases lay in between. The CDR3 totals 13 residues. The germline CDR1 and CDR2 sequences are MNHEY and SVGAGI. The CDR3 here is CASRGGGEVEQFF. DNA of the CDR3: TGTGCCAGCAGGGGAGGAGGGGAGGTCGAGCAGTTCTTC.

This rearrangement joins TRBV6-5 to TRBJ2-3; maybe TRBD2 (6 bases). CDR1 is MNHEY, CDR2 SVGAGI, per germline. The CDR3 is made up of 14 amino acids. V was cut by 4 bases and J by 5 bases, with 13 bases left in between. The CDR3 reads CASSFDRGRDTQYF. CDR3 in DNA: TGTGCCAGCAGTTTCGACCGGGGGAGAGATACGCAGTATTTT.

This chain joins TRBV7-9 and TRBJ1-2, with 7 bases fitting TRBD1. This CDR3 has 12 amino acids. The ends lost 2 bases at V and 11 bases at J; junction bases unmatched: 5. Germline V gene sequence: CDR1 SEHNR, CDR2 FQNEAQ (reference sequence). The CDR3 here is CASSLRQGFYTF. CDR3 DNA: TGTGCCAGCAGCTTAAGACAGGGATTTTACACCTTC.

The V and J genes are TRBV6-2 or TRBV6-3 and TRBJ2-5; weak D call: TRBD2 (5 bases). The V end lost 6 bases, the J end lost 4 bases, and 6 bases lay between the germline ends. Germline assignment: CDR1 MNHEY and CDR2 SVGEGT. The CDR3 has 11 amino acids. CDR3 loop: CASSEGETQYF. CDR3 nucleotide sequence: TGTGCCAGCAGCGAGGGAGAGACCCAGTACTTC.

This clone was counted between two and nine times. V gene TRBV30 combines with J gene TRBJ1-2, with D unresolved. CDR3 size: 11 residues. V lost 2 bases, J lost 7 bases, and 8 bases lay in between. In germline, CDR1 is GTSNPN, CDR2 SVGIG (reference sequence). This CDR3 reads CAWSLSPGYTF. The CDR3 DNA sequence: TGTGCCTGGAGTTTGTCTCCTGGCTACACCTTC.

Here the CDR3 reads CASSVGSMDRGAQPQHF. The CDR3 nucleotides read TGCGCCAGCAGCGTAGGTTCGATGGACAGGGGTGCCCAGCCCCAGCATTTT. J is TRBJ1-5 and V is TRBV5-1, with 9 bases that match TRBD1. Trimming removed 4 bases from V and 7 bases from J; junction bases left unmatched: 15. Germline-derived CDR1 and CDR2 are SGHRS and YFSETQ. This CDR3 has 17 residues.

J is TRBJ1-3 and V is TRBV7-2, with D tentatively TRBD1 (6 bases). Germline V gene data show CDR1 as SGHTA and CDR2 as FQGNSA. The CDR3 contains 16 residues. Between the trimmed V and J ends, which lost 0 bases and 3 bases, there was a span of 12 bases. In DNA, the CDR3 is TGTGCCAGCAGCTTAGCCGGACAGAACAGTGGAAACACCATATATTTT. This translates into CASSLAGQNSGNTIYF.

V usage is TRBV3-1 (or the pseudogene TRBV3-2) and J usage is TRBJ2-2; perhaps TRBD1 as D (6 bases). Between the trimmed V and J ends, which lost 0 bases and 0 bases, there was a span of 11 bases. Germline-derived CDR1 and CDR2 are LGHDT and YNNKEL (reference sequence). The CDR3 sequence is 17 residues long. The DNA of the CDR3 is TGTGCCAGCAGCCAAGATTGGGGACAATCGAACACCGGGGAGCTGTTTTTT. Its translation is CASSQDWGQSNTGELFF.

The chain uses TRBV3-1 (or the pseudogene TRBV3-2) and TRBJ1-1; D is unclear. The CDR3 contains 14 residues. V shed 0 bases and J shed 1 base, with 6 bases lying between them. Germline CDR1 LGHDT, CDR2 YNNKEL (reference sequence). CDR3 nucleotide sequence: TGTGCCAGCAGCCAAGATGAGGGGAACACTGAAGCTTTCTTT. It translates to CASSQDEGNTEAFF.

The chain carries TRBV9 and TRBJ2-5; TRBD1 aligns across 7 bases. Germline V lookup: CDR1 SGDLS, CDR2 YYNGEE. The V and J ends lost 4 bases and 4 bases, in that order; junction bases with no gene match: 10. The CDR3 contains 15 residues. CDR3 protein: CASSNRGTPGETQYF. The CDR3 DNA is TGTGCCAGCAGCAACAGGGGAACCCCCGGAGAGACCCAGTACTTC. Complete variable domain (other parts from reference TRBV9 and TRBJ2-5): DSGVTQTPKHLITATGQRVTLRCSPRSGDLSVYWYQQSLDQGLQFLIQYYNGEERAKGNILERFSAQQFPDLHSELNLSSLELGDSALYFCASSNRGTPGETQYFGPGTRLLVL.